This T cell receptor (beta chain) stems from a study of PD-1 blockade in classical Hodgkin lymphoma. Study details: The study gave patients nivolumab 3 mg/kg intravenously every 2 weeks.

This table comes from immunoSEQ multiplex PCR, and its TCRdb copy is limited to in-frame clones, with some not included. This sample has under 40,000 clones, with just over 75% found just once. As to time point: cycle 4 day 1 (C4D1), after 6 weeks of nivolumab. All patients relapsed after autologous stem cell transplantation, and brentuximab vedotin exposure varied. Whole-study findings and limits: Baseline diversity was lower in partial responders and progressors than complete responders.

About this clone: What it binds is unknown.

The V gene's germline CDR1 is MNHNS and CDR2 SASEGT. Losses at the gene ends were 3 bases for V and 0 bases for J; bases not matched to a gene: 4. The CDR3 extends over 16 amino acids. The sequencing used peripheral blood mononuclear cells (PBMCs), collected before the fourth cycle of nivolumab. This chain uses TRBV6-1 with TRBJ2-3, with 9 positions matching TRBD2. The sequence was obtained from a human donor with classical Hodgkin lymphoma. The CDR3 DNA reads TGTGCCAGCAGTGAGCAAGCGGGGGGAAGCACAGATACGCAGTATTTT. The encoded protein is CASSEQAGGSTDTQYF.